The 6 T cell receptor beta chains presented below share a single source sample, sequenced in a study of breast tumors, draining lymph nodes, adjacent tissues. Samples came from axillary lymph nodes draining the breast cancer. TCRdb ran MiXCR on the multiplex PCR reads and lists one entry per CDR3 protein. The sample records about 100,000 distinct CDR3 sequences, 21% being singletons. The source material was axillary lymph node tissue. Receptors originate from a female donor with breast cancer. Some clones in this sample may be carry-over from other donors' samples.

This clonotype showed up many times. The gene calls are TRBV20-1 and TRBJ2-7, with 14 bases aligning to TRBD2. V was pared by 3 bases and J by 5 bases, with 12 bases of the junction left unmatched. The length of the CDR3 is 17 residues. Germline V lookup: CDR1 DFQATT, CDR2 SNEGSKA (reference sequence). CDR3 DNA sequence: TGCAGTGCTAGGTTGCTTCAGACTAGCGGGAGGGCCAACGAGCAGTACTTC. It is translated as CSARLLQTSGRANEQYF.

This clonotype was seen repeatedly, ten times or more. The V gene is TRBV9, the J gene TRBJ1-3; D remains ambiguous. The CDR3 consists of 14 residues. CDR1 and CDR2 (germline): SGDLS, YYNGEE. The V end was cut by 0 bases, the J end by 0 bases, with 4 bases between. The chain's CDR3 is CASSVGNSGNTIYF. CDR3 nucleotides: TGTGCCAGCAGCGTAGGTAACTCTGGAAACACCATATATTTT. Full variable domain (missing parts from reference TRBV9 and TRBJ1-3): DSGVTQTPKHLITATGQRVTLRCSPRSGDLSVYWYQQSLDQGLQFLIQYYNGEERAKGNILERFSAQQFPDLHSELNLSSLELGDSALYFCASSVGNSGNTIYFGEGSWLTVV.

This rearrangement joins TRBV28 to TRBJ2-7, with D uncertain. V shed 6 bases and J shed 1 base, with 16 bases lying between them. The germline gives CDR1 MDHEN, CDR2 SYDVKM. CDR3 length: 15 residues. The CDR3 loop is CASSPIWADSYEQYF. The CDR3 region has the DNA TGTGCCAGCAGCCCGATTTGGGCAGATTCCTACGAGCAGTACTTC.

This clonotype has a single count. CDR3 nucleotide sequence: TGTGCCAGCAGCCAAGTCCCGAATAATGCTTTCTTT. Translating it yields CASSQVPNNAFF. V usage is TRBV14 and J usage is TRBJ1-1; D uncertain. Trimming left V 1 base short and J 11 bases short, with 11 bases between. CDR1 SGHDN and CDR2 FVKESK come from the germline V gene. CDR3 length: 12 amino acids.

This clonotype was seen repeatedly, ten times or more. This CDR3 reads CASSLAPTSSGNTIYF. The DNA for the CDR3 is TGCGCCAGCAGCTTGGCCCCGACGAGCTCTGGAAACACCATATATTTT. The chain couples TRBV5-1 to TRBJ1-3; D not certain. Trimming stripped 0 bases from V and 0 bases from J, with 10 bases between. The length of the CDR3 is 16 residues. Germline CDR1 SGHRS, CDR2 YFSETQ.

This clonotype was detected many times. The chain couples TRBV10-3 to TRBJ2-3; D gene unclear. V was shortened by 10 bases and J by 0 bases, with 11 bases between the two germline ends. The CDR3 is 13 amino acids. Germline CDR1 is ENHRY and CDR2 is SYGVKD. The CDR3, as DNA: TGTGCCACCCAGGTCCCTAGCACAGATACGCAGTATTTT. As protein: CATQVPSTDTQYF.